This T cell receptor beta chain was sequenced for a study of PD-1 blockade in classical Hodgkin lymphoma (TCRdb year 2020). About the full investigation: A peripheral blood immune signature of response to PD-1 blockade in classical Hodgkin lymphoma was defined using TCR beta sequencing and CyTOF.

At the junction V is shortened by 7 bases and J by 1 base; bases outside the gene matches: 3. Via the germline V gene, CDR1 is SQVTM and CDR2 ANQGSEA. The CDR3 contains 13 residues, cysteine and phenylalanine counted. Just the 39-base CDR3 DNA is kept, in frame starting at base 1. Overall results and qualifications from the work: The study covered only a single clinical trial cohort, and the causes of the repertoire differences, possibly disease activity or prior therapy, were still not defined. Baseline TCR diversity was reported to be lower in newly diagnosed patients than in healthy donors, and even lower in relapsed/refractory patients.

Genomic DNA was extracted with the Qiagen DNeasy kit from unsorted PBMCs and from negatively selected CD4+ and CD8+ fractions. Amplification of TCR beta CDR3 regions was done by immunoSEQ multiplex PCR with primers that anneal to V and J segments. A synthetic immune receptor repertoire was used to minimize amplification bias, and remaining bias was computationally removed after sequencing. Under the source paper's analysis protocol: Repertoire diversity was quantified as the Shannon entropy index using custom Python scripts. Unsorted, CD4+ and CD8+ repertoires were analyzed separately, except in combined analyses where CD4+ and CD8+ sequences were merged in silico. As stored in TCRdb, this immuneACCESS dataset retains in-frame rearrangements with V and J assigned. A fraction of the clones does not appear; measured against another copy, unresolved V genes explain less than half of the discrepancy, and the remainder lacks a known reason. For V, J and clone size, that table is used; D and trimming come from the DNA. The sample has around 50,000 clones on record, around 90% of them singletons. Together, the top ten hold about 5.3% of the sample.

In the paper's terms, the time point label means: newly diagnosed, previously untreated cHL patient sample. As a comparison group for the relapsed/refractory trial patients, PBMCs from patients with newly diagnosed, previously untreated classical Hodgkin lymphoma were sequenced. After peripheral blood was drawn into 8 mL Vacutainer Cell Preparation Tubes, PBMCs were isolated by centrifugation and then cryopreserved. Comments on this clone: The antigen it recognizes is unknown. No clone much larger than this one lies a single base away; base qualities are absent.

Input material: peripheral blood mononuclear cells (PBMCs). This sequence originates from a human donor with classical Hodgkin lymphoma. The chain joins TRBV29-1 to TRBJ2-2; the central 7 bases match TRBD1. Read as DNA, the sequence is TGCAGCGAACGGACAGGGAACACCGGGGAGCTGTTTTTT. This yields the protein CSERTGNTGELFF.